Following are 5 T cell receptor beta chains from one sample sequenced in a study of cytomegalovirus exposure and HLA in healthy donors. The assay was immunoSEQ multiplex PCR, and TCRdb's table has in-frame clones only and misses some. The table lists some 330,000 clones, 86% of them singletons. The sequencing sample was made of PBMCs. Receptors were obtained from a woman aged 18-29 years in good health and CMV-seronegative.

This clone was observed a single time. Other DNA sequences in the same sample also yield this CDR3. The chain links TRBV2 to TRBJ2-1; TRBD1 aligns across 10 bases. The CDR3 extends over 15 amino acids. V gave up 4 bases and J gave up 1 base; unmatched junction bases: 1. Per the germline V gene, CDR1 is SNHLY and CDR2 is FYNNEI. This CDR3 is CASSGDRGSYNEQFF. The CDR3 DNA is TGTGCCAGCAGTGGGGACAGGGGTTCCTACAATGAGCAGTTCTTC.

This sequence joins TRBV19 and TRBJ1-1, with TRBD1 matching 7 bases. The CDR3 runs 15 residues. V lost 5 bases and J lost 1; bases outside the gene matches: 7. In germline, CDR1 is LNHDA, CDR2 SQIVND (reference sequence). The CDR3 DNA reads TGTGCCAGTAGTCCAGGCGACAGGGCGAACACTGAAGCTTTCTTT. This gives the protein CASSPGDRANTEAFF.

The chain couples TRBV6-1 to TRBJ1-5, with 8 bases identical to TRBD1. The length of the CDR3 is 13 residues. Trimming at V came to 5 bases and at J to 5 bases, leaving 2 bases not matched to a gene. The germline gives CDR1 MNHNS, CDR2 SASEGT. The CDR3 region has the DNA TGTGCCAGCAGTTTACAGGGGGATCAGCCCCAGCATTTT. This codes for CASSLQGDQPQHF.

V gene TRBV6-5 combines with J gene TRBJ1-1; no clear D. From germline, CDR1 is MNHEY and CDR2 SVGAGI. Trimming shortened V by 6 bases and J by 6 bases, and 14 bases separated the two germline ends. This CDR3 comprises 13 residues. The chain's CDR3 is CASRKVGRPEAFF. In nucleotides, the CDR3 is TGTGCCAGCAGGAAGGTGGGCAGGCCTGAAGCTTTCTTT.

J is TRBJ2-7 and V is TRBV7-8; 15 bases fit TRBD2. Germline V gene sequence: CDR1 SGHVS, CDR2 FQNEAQ. J was trimmed by 5 bases and V by 0 bases; bases with no gene match: 14. The CDR3 has 20 residues. Written as DNA, the CDR3 is TGTGCCAGCAGCTTAGCGAGGAAGGGACTAGCGGGAGGCGGCTCGCACGAGCAGTACTTC. It is translated as CASSLARKGLAGGGSHEQYF.